This TCR beta chain emerged from a study of T cell clonality in common variable immunodeficiency. Study-level points and caveats: CVID subjects shared fewer TCRbeta clones than healthy controls did. Common variable immunodeficiency TCR beta sequences reportedly had fewer deletions and N-nucleotide insertions. TCRbeta clonality was increased in CVID versus healthy controls.

This CDR3 region has 12 residues. Trimming stripped 1 base from V and 5 bases from J, with 3 bases between. Diagnosis required reduced IgG, IgA and/or IgM with specific antibody deficiency. This clone has a count of ten or more. Its target is unknown. The CDR3 end falls 3 residues outside the read, so it is completed with the germline J gene. Data came from immunoSEQ multiplex PCR; TCRdb stores just in-frame clones and leaves some out. The sample yields over 30,000 clones, without any singletons. This sequence was found in a human donor with common variable immunodeficiency. The sequenced sample was peripheral blood mononuclear cells. The chain employs TRBV12-3 or TRBV12-4 and TRBJ1-3, with D uncertain. The DNA read from the CDR3 is TGTGCCAGCAGTTTAGGGCGAAACACC. Residues: CASSLGRNT. The full CDR3 protein is CASSLGRNTIYF.